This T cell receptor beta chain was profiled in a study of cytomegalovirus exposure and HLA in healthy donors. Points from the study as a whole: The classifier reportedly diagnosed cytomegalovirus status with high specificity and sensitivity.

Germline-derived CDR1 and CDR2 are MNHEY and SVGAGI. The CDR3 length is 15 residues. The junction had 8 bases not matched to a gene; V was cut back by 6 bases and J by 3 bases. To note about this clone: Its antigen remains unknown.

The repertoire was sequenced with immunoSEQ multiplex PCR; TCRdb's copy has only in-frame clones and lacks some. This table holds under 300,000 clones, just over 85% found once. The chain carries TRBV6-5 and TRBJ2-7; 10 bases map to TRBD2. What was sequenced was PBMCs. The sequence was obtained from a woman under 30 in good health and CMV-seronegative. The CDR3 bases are TGTGCCAGCAGCCCATGGCTAGCGGGAGACTACGAGCAGTACTTC. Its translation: CASSPWLAGDYEQYF.